This TCR beta chain was found in a study of blood T cell repertoires in COVID-19. The germline CDR1 and CDR2 sequences are LGHNT and FRNRAP. The CDR3 has 14 residues. Trimming cost V 6 bases and J 5 bases, with 15 bases left between them. Cohort assignment relied on participant-reported clinical history. Sequenced by immunoSEQ multiplex PCR; TCRdb stores in-frame clones only, minus some. The data show about 250,000 clones, about 85% seen once. The TCR comes from a woman aged 50 to 65 who had recovered from COVID-19. V gene TRBV12-5 combines with J gene TRBJ2-3; D uncertain. The sequencing sample was made of PBMCs or T cells enriched from blood (not recorded which). CDR3 region: CASGQGPGGDTQYF. Written as DNA, the CDR3 is TGTGCTAGTGGGCAAGGCCCCGGCGGAGATACGCAGTATTTT.